This T cell receptor (beta chain) was recorded in a study of identical twins (dated by TCRdb to the mid-2010s). In the study overall: To test whether fetal clonotypes persist, this study deep-sequenced TCR alpha and beta repertoires from monozygotic twins, from unrelated adults of various ages, and from cord blood. Replicate twin experiments were performed at different times using different library preparation protocols to rule out contamination. General findings and caveats noted by the study authors: A weaker excess of twin sharing was found in beta out-of-frame sequences because the signal-to-noise ratio was lowered by fewer shared sequences. In monozygotic twins, out-of-frame TCR alpha sharing was systematically underestimated by recombination models, although the models agreed with sharing between unrelated individuals. Compared with coincidental sharing between unrelated individuals, out-of-frame TCR alpha sequences shared between twins had an excess of sequences with low generation probability. Because the same donors could not be followed over many years, the conclusions relied on cross-sectional statistical analysis. Invariant T cells such as MAIT and iNKT could partly confound zero-insertion analyses, though diverse VJ usage argued against this for most clonotypes. Fewer insertions were carried by abundant cord blood beta clonotypes, a similar but weaker trend appeared in young adult naive repertoires, and no such trend appeared in memory repertoires.

According to the germline V gene, CDR1 reads SQVTM and CDR2 reads ANQGSEA. From V the trimming removes 4 bases and from J it removes 3 bases, while the gene matches leave 6 bases of the junction unaccounted for. The CDR3 sequence holds 14 residues, the cysteine and valine included. The entry retains the CDR3 DNA only, 42 bases that are in frame from base 1. In its sample, this clonotype was seen many times. It lacks a known antigen. Base qualities are not at hand, and no much larger clone is one base apart. Every donor was a healthy Caucasian. The twin cohort consisted of three pairs of female monozygotic twins, all aged roughly 18 to 29 years. Positive isolation kits from Invitrogen were used to isolate the CD4+ and CD8+ T cell populations. Libraries were made using 5' RACE. Instrument used: Illumina HiSeq 2000. A universal primer binding site was introduced by template switching, and a unique molecular identifier was present in the final cDNA, enabling accurate counting of TCR cDNA molecules. Specific primers in the conserved constant-segment region were used to synthesize first-strand cDNA for TCR alpha and beta chains. To control for contamination, every cDNA library was double barcoded, receiving both a SMART-Mk sample barcode and Illumina barcodes. TruSeq adapter sequences, together with Illumina sample barcodes, were added in two successive PCR steps. Sequencing of the TCR alpha and beta cDNA libraries was done on the Illumina HiSeq platform using custom primers. The study's own analysis went as follows. MiGEC processed the raw reads to extract unique molecular identifiers, while MiXCR was used to determine the CDR3 positions. Recombination models were inferred per individual with the repgenHMM and IGoR tools using an EM algorithm. Shared clonotype analysis was performed with the tcR package in R, normalizing sharing by the product of cloneset sizes. Out-of-frame nonproductive sequences were analyzed to study raw recombination free of thymic and clonal selection effects. The public reads were run again by TCRdb, first through fastp at Q25 and then through MiXCR, and only productive beta chains were kept. Every CDR3 protein is listed once, alongside the most common genes and DNA of its rows. The V and J calls shown here were made by TCRdb, not taken from the authors' results. For this sample the table gives about 490,000 distinct CDR3 sequences, of which over 12% were detected only once. In total, the top ten clones hold 0.44% of the sample.

This sample also belongs to another study, concerning yellow fever vaccine responses in identical twins. That second publication adds: According to the authors, in identical twins the way T cells responded to vaccination appeared partly convergent and partly personalized. In identical twins, the study followed T cell clones that responded to the vaccine with precision.

Recombination linked TRBV29-1 to TRBJ2-7; 10 central nucleotides agree with TRBD1. The specimen was CD4+ T cells sorted from blood. The clonotype originates from a woman aged 18-29 years in good health. The CDR3 sequence is CSVGQGASDYEQYV. The nucleotide sequence is given as TGCAGCGTTGGACAGGGGGCTTCGGACTACGAGCAGTACGTC.